A single sample is the source of the 17 T cell receptor beta chains below, sequenced in a study of brain T cells in children with intractable seizures. Surgery cases with the highest brain T cell transcript signatures were chosen for sequencing. Clones were read by immunoSEQ multiplex PCR, and TCRdb kept only the in-frame ones, dropping some. The sample lists approximately 3,900 clones; about two thirds were seen once. Sequenced material: resected brain tissue, taken at surgery. The receptors derive from a girl aged 2 to 10 with Rasmussen encephalitis and intractable seizures.

CDR3: CSVVLGLVATQYF. The DNA of the CDR3 is TGCAGCGTTGTATTGGGACTAGTTGCGACCCAGTACTTC. V usage is TRBV29-1 and J usage is TRBJ2-5; 8 nucleotides line up with TRBD2. From germline, CDR1 is SQVTM and CDR2 ANQGSEA. V shed 4 bases, J shed 7 bases, and the junction held 8 bases outside the gene matches. The CDR3 spans 13 residues.

The chain joins TRBV4-2 to TRBJ1-2; maybe TRBD1 (6 bases). Trimming removed 3 bases from V and 8 bases from J, with 13 bases in between. CDR3 length: 13 residues. Germline CDR1 and CDR2: LGHNA and YNFKEQ. Here the CDR3 reads CASSQSQGGGYTF. DNA of the CDR3: TGTGCCAGCAGCCAGTCACAGGGAGGGGGCTACACCTTC.

This clone is categorized as medium-sized. CDR3 amino acids: CASSYGTNSGANVLTF. In DNA form, the CDR3 reads TGTGCCAGCAGTTACGGGACAAACTCTGGGGCCAACGTCCTGACTTTC. The J gene is TRBJ2-6, the V gene TRBV6-5, with D possibly being TRBD1 (6 bases). CDR1 MNHEY and CDR2 SVGAGI come from the germline V gene. The V end was cut by 2 bases, the J end by 0 bases, with 8 bases between. The CDR3 has 16 residues.

V and J are TRBV7-9 and TRBJ2-7; the match to TRBD1 covers 7 bases. V shed 6 bases, J shed 5 bases, and the junction held 4 bases outside the gene matches. Per germline, CDR1 SEHNR and CDR2 FQNEAQ (reference sequence). The CDR3 length is 12 residues. The CDR3 loop reads CASSRRGNEQYF. The DNA for the CDR3 is TGTGCCAGCAGTCGCAGGGGGAACGAGCAGTACTTC.

This clone was observed once. The rearrangement joins TRBV11-1 to TRBJ1-4; TRBD1 matches at 8 bases. The CDR3 totals 14 residues. J was trimmed by 7 bases and V by 4 bases; bases with no gene match: 5. The germline CDR1 and CDR2 sequences are SGHAT and FQDESV (reference sequence). CDR3 sequence: CASSSGQGGEKLFF. The CDR3 DNA is TGTGCCAGCAGCTCCGGACAGGGAGGTGAAAAACTGTTTTTT.

The chain employs TRBV6-6 and TRBJ1-2, with 7 positions matching TRBD1. The CDR3 has 13 residues. The J segment lost 8 bases and the V segment lost 1 base, leaving 4 bases of the junction unmatched. The germline gives CDR1 MNHNY, CDR2 SVGAGI (reference sequence). Here the CDR3 reads CASSYFGTVGYTF. The DNA of the CDR3 is TGTGCCAGCAGTTACTTCGGGACAGTGGGCTACACCTTC.

V is TRBV19 and J is TRBJ1-5; TRBD1 matches 10 bases. The CDR3 runs to 16 residues. J was trimmed by 4 bases and V by 5 bases; bases with no gene match: 8. The germline V gene has CDR1 LNHDA and CDR2 SQIVND (reference sequence). CDR3 protein: CASSSWGQGYNQPQHF. The CDR3 DNA reads TGTGCCAGTAGTTCTTGGGGACAGGGGTATAATCAGCCCCAGCATTTT.

J is TRBJ2-7 and V is TRBV24-1; D is ambiguous. The V gene lost 1 base and the J gene lost 7 bases, with 10 bases spanning the gap. Germline CDR1 and CDR2: KGHDR and SFDVKD. There are 13 residues in the CDR3. The CDR3 DNA reads as TGTGCCACCAGTGATTTTCTGGGCTTTGAGCAGTACTTC. Residues: CATSDFLGFEQYF.

The chain joins TRBV13 to TRBJ1-6, with D perhaps TRBD1 (6 bases). V lost 4 bases and J lost 10, with 14 bases in between. The germline gives CDR1 PRHDT, CDR2 FYEKMQ (reference sequence). This CDR3 is built from 14 residues. In nucleotides, the CDR3 is TGTGCCAGCAGCTCAGGGGCGTTAGGGTCACCCCTCCACTTT. It encodes CASSSGALGSPLHF.

Here the CDR3 reads CASSPDRGAYEQYF. DNA for the CDR3: TGTGCCAGCTCCCCGGACAGGGGCGCTTACGAGCAGTACTTC. The V and J genes are TRBV18 and TRBJ2-7, with 9 bases matching TRBD1. The ends lost 6 bases at V and 4 bases at J; junction bases unmatched: 7. This CDR3 is built from 14 residues. The V gene's germline CDR1 is KGHSH and CDR2 LQKENI.

This chain joins TRBV5-4 and TRBJ2-4, with 8 bases matching TRBD2. This CDR3 contains 15 residues. Germline CDR1 and CDR2: SGHNT and YYREEE (reference sequence). V was clipped by 5 bases and J by 3 bases; unmatched bases: 7. In nucleotides, the CDR3 is TGTGCCAGCAGGACGGGGGGGAAGGACAAAAACATTCAGTACTTC. Translation: CASRTGGKDKNIQYF.

V gene TRBV6-4 combines with J gene TRBJ2-1; D not resolved. Germline-derived CDR1 and CDR2 are MRHNA and SNTAGT. Trimming stripped 4 bases from V and 9 bases from J, with 13 bases between. The CDR3 covers 13 residues. As DNA, the CDR3 is TGTGCCAGCAGTGGCGCGTCCGGTCGTGAGCAGTTCTTC. It yields the protein CASSGASGREQFF.

The chain employs TRBV4-2 and TRBJ2-4; TRBD2 matches at 13 bases. Germline trimming cut 2 bases from V and 9 bases from J; bases unmatched to any gene: 4. Per germline, CDR1 LGHNA and CDR2 YNFKEQ. CDR3 length: 15 amino acids. The DNA of the CDR3 is TGTGCCAGCAGCCAAACTAGCGGGGGGGCTGGCATTCAGTACTTC. Its translation: CASSQTSGGAGIQYF.

This chain connects TRBV13 to TRBJ2-1, with 11 bases lining up with TRBD2. The CDR3 extends over 15 amino acids. The germline V gene encodes CDR1 PRHDT and CDR2 FYEKMQ (reference sequence). Trimming removed 0 bases from V and 7 bases from J; junction bases left unmatched: 2. The CDR3 is CASSLGSGGVNEQFF. CDR3 in DNA: TGTGCCAGCAGCTTAGGTAGCGGGGGGGTTAATGAGCAGTTCTTC.

DNA for the CDR3: TGTGCCGGCGAGACTAGCGGGGGGGCGGATACGCAGTATTTT. This sequence encodes CAGETSGGADTQYF. J is TRBJ2-3 and V is TRBV5-4; 14 bases match TRBD2. CDR3 length: 14 residues. Germline CDR1 is SGHNT and CDR2 is YYREEE (reference sequence). V gave up 10 bases and J gave up 6 bases; unmatched junction bases: 7.

The genes are TRBV5-4 and TRBJ2-5, with TRBD2 identical over 15 bases. V gave up 4 bases and J gave up 5 bases; unmatched junction bases: 6. This CDR3 region has 16 residues. Germline V CDR1 and CDR2: SGHNT, YYREEE (reference sequence). CDR3: CASSPRTSGRGETQYF. The DNA of the CDR3 is TGTGCCAGCAGCCCGAGGACTAGCGGGAGGGGGGAGACCCAGTACTTC.

This clone rates as medium-sized. The J gene is TRBJ2-1, the V gene TRBV3-1 (or the pseudogene TRBV3-2), with 11 bases fitting TRBD2. J was trimmed by 0 bases and V by 4 bases; bases with no gene match: 2. The length of the CDR3 is 16 residues. Germline CDR1 and CDR2: LGHDT and YNNKEL (reference sequence). CDR3 coding DNA: TGTGCCAGCAGCCGTACTAGCGGGAGCTCCTACAATGAGCAGTTCTTC. This gives the protein CASSRTSGSSYNEQFF.